This TCR beta chain was retrieved from a study of blood T cell repertoires in COVID-19. Study-wide context: In each case, the material was cDNA or gDNA derived from T cells, B-cell-depleted T cells, or PBMCs.

Only in-frame clones appear in the TCRdb table, and some are missing; sequencing was by immunoSEQ multiplex PCR. The sample includes more than 200,000 clones, about 91% of them seen just once. The germline gives CDR1 SGHRS, CDR2 YFSETQ. The CDR3 sequence is 16 residues long. J was trimmed by 7 bases and V by 1 base; bases with no gene match: 8. The chain uses TRBV5-1 and TRBJ2-1, with 10 nucleotides matching TRBD1. The source material was peripheral blood. The clonotype was recovered from a woman in her 30s with COVID-19, enrolled during active disease. CDR3 sequence reads: CASSLLGDRGRNEQFF. CDR3 sequence (DNA): TGCGCCAGCAGCTTGTTGGGGGACAGGGGCAGGAATGAGCAGTTCTTC.